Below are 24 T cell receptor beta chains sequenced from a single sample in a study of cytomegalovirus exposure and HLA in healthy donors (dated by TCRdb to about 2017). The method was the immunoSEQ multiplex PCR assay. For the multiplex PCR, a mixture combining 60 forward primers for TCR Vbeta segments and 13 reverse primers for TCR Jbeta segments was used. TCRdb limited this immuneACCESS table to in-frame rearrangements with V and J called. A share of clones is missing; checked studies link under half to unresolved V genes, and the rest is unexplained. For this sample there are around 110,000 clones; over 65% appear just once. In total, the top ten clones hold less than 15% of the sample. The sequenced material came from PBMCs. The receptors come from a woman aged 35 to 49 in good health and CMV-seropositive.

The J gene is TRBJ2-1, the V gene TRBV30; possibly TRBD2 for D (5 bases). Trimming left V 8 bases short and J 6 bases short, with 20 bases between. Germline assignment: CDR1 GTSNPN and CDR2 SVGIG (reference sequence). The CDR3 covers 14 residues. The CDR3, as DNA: TGTGCCGGCAGAGGGCGGGCTCCGGTCAATGAGCAGTTCTTC. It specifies CAGRGRAPVNEQFF.

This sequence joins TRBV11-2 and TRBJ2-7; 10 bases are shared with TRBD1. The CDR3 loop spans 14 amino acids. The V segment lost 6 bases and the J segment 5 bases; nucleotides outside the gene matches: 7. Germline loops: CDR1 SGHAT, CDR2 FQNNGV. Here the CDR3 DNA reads TGTGCCAGCAGGGGGGGACAGGGGTGGAACGAGCAGTACTTC. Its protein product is CASRGGQGWNEQYF.

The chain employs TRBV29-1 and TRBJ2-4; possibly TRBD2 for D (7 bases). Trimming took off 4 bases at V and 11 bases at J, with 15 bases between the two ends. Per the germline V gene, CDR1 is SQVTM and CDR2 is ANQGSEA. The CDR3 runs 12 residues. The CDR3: CSVGGGGDLQYF. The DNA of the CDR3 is TGCAGCGTTGGGGGGGGCGGGGACCTTCAGTACTTC.

CDR3 loop: CAGQGLDYGYTF. As DNA, the CDR3 is TGTGCCGGTCAGGGGCTGGACTATGGCTACACCTTC. The genes are TRBV6-1 and TRBJ1-2, with a weak D call TRBD1 (6 bases). V shed 11 bases and J shed 3 bases, with 13 bases lying between them. Per the germline V gene, CDR1 is MNHNS and CDR2 is SASEGT. This CDR3 has 12 residues.

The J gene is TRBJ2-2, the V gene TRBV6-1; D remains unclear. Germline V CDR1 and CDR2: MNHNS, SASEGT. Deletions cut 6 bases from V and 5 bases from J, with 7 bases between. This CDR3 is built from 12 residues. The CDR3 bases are TGTGCCAGCAGGCGTGAAACCGGGGAGCTGTTTTTT. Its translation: CASRRETGELFF.

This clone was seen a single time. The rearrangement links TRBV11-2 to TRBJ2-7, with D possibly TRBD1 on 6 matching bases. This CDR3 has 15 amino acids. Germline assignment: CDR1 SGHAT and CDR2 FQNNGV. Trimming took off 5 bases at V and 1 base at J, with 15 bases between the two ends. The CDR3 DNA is TGTGCCAGCAGCGCCGGGCCAGGGGATTCCTACGAGCAGTACTTC. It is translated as CASSAGPGDSYEQYF.

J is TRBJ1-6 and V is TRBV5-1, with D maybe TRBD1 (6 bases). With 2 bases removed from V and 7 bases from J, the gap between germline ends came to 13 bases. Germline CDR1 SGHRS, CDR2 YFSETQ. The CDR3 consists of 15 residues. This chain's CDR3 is CASSFDVQGNSPLHF. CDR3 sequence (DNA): TGCGCCAGCAGCTTCGACGTGCAGGGGAATTCACCCCTCCACTTT.

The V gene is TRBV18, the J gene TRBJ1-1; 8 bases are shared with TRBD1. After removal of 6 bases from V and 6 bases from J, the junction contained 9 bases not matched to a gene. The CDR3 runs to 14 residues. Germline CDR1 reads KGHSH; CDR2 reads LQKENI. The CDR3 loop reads CASSKTGGEAEAFF. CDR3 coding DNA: TGTGCCAGCTCGAAAACAGGGGGTGAAGCTGAAGCTTTCTTT.

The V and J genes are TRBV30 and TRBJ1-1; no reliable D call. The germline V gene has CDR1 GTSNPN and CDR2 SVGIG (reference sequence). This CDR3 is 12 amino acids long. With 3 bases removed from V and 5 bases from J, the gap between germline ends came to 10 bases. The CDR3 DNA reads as TGTGCCTGGAGCGGGAAGTGGACTGAAGCTTTCTTT. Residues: CAWSGKWTEAFF. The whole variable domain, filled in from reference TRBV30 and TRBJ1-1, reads SQTIHQWPATLVQPVGSPLSLECTVEGTSNPNLYWYRQAAGRGLQLLFYSVGIGQISSEVPQNLSASRPQDRQFILSSKKLLLSDSGFYLCAWSGKWTEAFFGQGTRLTVV.

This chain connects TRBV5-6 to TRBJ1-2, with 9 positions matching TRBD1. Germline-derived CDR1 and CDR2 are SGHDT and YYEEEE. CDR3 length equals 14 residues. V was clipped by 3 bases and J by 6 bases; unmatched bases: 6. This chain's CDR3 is CASSYSGTGNGYTF. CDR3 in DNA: TGTGCCAGCAGCTACTCCGGGACAGGGAATGGCTACACCTTC. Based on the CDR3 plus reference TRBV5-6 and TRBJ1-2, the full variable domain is DAGVTQSPTHLIKTRGQQVTLRCSPKSGHDTVSWYQQALGQGPQFIFQYYEEEERQRGNFPDRFSGHQFPNYSSELNVNALLLGDSALYLCASSYSGTGNGYTFGSGTRLTVV.

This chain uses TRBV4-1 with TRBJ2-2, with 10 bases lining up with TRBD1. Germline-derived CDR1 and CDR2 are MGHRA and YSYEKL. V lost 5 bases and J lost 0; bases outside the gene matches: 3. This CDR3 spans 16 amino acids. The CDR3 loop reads CASSKGQGTNTGELFF. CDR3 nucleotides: TGCGCCAGCAGCAAGGGACAGGGGACGAACACCGGGGAGCTGTTTTTT.

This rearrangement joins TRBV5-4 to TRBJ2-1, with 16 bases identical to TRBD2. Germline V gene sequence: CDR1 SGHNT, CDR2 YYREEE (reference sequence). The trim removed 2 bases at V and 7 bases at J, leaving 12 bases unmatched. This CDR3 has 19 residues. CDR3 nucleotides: TGTGCCAGCAGCTTTCAAGGGACTAGCGGGGGGGCAGGTCGGAATGAGCAGTTCTTC. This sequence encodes CASSFQGTSGGAGRNEQFF.

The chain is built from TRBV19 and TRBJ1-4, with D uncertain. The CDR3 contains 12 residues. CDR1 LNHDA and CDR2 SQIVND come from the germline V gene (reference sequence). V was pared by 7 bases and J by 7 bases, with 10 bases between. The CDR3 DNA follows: TGTGCCAGTAAAGACTCGGGTGAAAAACTGTTTTTT. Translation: CASKDSGEKLFF.

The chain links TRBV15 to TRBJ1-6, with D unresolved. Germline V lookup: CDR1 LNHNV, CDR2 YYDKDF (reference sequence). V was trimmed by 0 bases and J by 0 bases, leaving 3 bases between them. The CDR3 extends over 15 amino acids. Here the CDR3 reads CATSRDSSYNSPLHF. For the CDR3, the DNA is TGTGCCACCAGCAGAGACAGCTCCTATAATTCACCCCTCCACTTT.

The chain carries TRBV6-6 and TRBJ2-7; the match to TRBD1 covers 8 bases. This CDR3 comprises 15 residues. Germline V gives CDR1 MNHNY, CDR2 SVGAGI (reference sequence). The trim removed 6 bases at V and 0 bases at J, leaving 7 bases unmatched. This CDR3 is CASRPPGQASYEQYF. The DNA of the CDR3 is TGTGCCAGCAGACCACCGGGACAGGCCTCCTACGAGCAGTACTTC.

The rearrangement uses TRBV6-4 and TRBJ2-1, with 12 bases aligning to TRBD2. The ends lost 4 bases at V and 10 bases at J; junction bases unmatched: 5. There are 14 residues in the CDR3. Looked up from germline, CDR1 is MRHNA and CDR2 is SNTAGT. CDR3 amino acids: CASSGVGLAGEQFF. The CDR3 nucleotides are TGTGCCAGCAGTGGGGTCGGACTAGCGGGGGAGCAGTTCTTC.

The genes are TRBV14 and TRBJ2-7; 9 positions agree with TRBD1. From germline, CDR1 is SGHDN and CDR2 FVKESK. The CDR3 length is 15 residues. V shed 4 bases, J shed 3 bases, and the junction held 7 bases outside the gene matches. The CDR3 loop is CASSPYRDRDYEQYF. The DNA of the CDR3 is TGTGCCAGCAGCCCCTACCGGGACAGGGACTACGAGCAGTACTTC. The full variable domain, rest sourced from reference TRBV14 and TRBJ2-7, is EAGVTQFPSHSVIEKGQTVTLRCDPISGHDNLYWYRRVMGKEIKFLLHFVKESKQDESGMPNNRFLAERTGGTYSTLKVQPAELEDSGVYFCASSPYRDRDYEQYFGPGTRLTVT.

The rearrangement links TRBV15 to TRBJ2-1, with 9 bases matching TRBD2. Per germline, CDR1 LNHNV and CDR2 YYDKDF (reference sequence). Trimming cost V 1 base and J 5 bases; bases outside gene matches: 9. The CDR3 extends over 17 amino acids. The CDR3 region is CATSRGGAGGRDNEQFF. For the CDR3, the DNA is TGTGCCACCAGCAGAGGTGGAGCGGGGGGCCGTGACAATGAGCAGTTCTTC.

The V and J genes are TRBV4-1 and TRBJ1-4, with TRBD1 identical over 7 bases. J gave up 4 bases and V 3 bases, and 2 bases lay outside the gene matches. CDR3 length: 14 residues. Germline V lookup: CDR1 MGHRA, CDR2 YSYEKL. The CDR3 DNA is TGCGCCAGCAGCCAGAGGGACAGTAATGAAAAACTGTTTTTT. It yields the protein CASSQRDSNEKLFF.

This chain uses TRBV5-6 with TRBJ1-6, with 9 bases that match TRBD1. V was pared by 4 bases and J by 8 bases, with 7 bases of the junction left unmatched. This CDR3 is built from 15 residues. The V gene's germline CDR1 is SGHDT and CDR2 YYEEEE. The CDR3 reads CASSQTGTGYSPLHF. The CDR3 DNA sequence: TGTGCCAGCAGCCAGACCGGGACAGGGTATTCACCCCTCCACTTT. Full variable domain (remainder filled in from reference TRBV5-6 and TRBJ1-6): DAGVTQSPTHLIKTRGQQVTLRCSPKSGHDTVSWYQQALGQGPQFIFQYYEEEERQRGNFPDRFSGHQFPNYSSELNVNALLLGDSALYLCASSQTGTGYSPLHFGNGTRLTVT.

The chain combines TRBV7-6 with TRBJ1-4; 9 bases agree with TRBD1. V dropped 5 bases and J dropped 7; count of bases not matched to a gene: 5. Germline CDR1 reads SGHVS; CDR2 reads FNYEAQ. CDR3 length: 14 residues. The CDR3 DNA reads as TGTGCCAGCAGCCGGGACAGGGCGAGTGAAAAACTGTTTTTT. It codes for CASSRDRASEKLFF.

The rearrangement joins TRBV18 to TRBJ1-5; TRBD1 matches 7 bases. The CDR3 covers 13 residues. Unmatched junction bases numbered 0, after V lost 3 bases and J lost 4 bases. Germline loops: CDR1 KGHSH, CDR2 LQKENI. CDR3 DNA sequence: TGTGCCAGCTCACCGGGACAGAATCAGCCCCAGCATTTT. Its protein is CASSPGQNQPQHF. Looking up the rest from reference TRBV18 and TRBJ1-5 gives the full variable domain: NAGVMQNPRHLVRRRGQEARLRCSPMKGHSHVYWYRQLPEEGLKFMVYLQKENIIDESGMPKERFSAEFPKEGPSILRIQQVVRGDSAAYFCASSPGQNQPQHFGDGTRLSIL.

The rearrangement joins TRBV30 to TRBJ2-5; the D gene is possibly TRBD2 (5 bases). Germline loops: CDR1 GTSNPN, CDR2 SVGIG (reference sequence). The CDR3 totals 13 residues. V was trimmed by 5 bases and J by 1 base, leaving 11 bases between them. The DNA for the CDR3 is TGTGCCTGGGCTCGGGGATTCCAAGAGACCCAGTACTTC. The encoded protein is CAWARGFQETQYF.

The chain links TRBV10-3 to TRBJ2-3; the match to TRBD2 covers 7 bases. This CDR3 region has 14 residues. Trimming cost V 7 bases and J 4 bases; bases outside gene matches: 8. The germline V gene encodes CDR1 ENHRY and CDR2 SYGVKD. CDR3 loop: CAITGTSEADTQYF. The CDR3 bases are TGTGCCATCACCGGAACTAGCGAGGCAGATACGCAGTATTTT.